This T cell receptor (beta chain) was sequenced for a study of cytomegalovirus exposure and HLA in healthy donors. The length of the CDR3 is 14 residues. In germline, CDR1 is MGHRA, CDR2 YSYEKL. Between the trimmed V and J ends, which lost 4 bases and 2 bases, there was a span of 10 bases. The PCR was carried out with 60 Vbeta primers and 13 Jbeta primers. Produced via immunoSEQ multiplex PCR; TCRdb's table is partial and in-frame only. Among about 160,000 clones, less than 90% were seen once, and the ten largest hold more than 0.85%. Sequencing input: PBMCs. This sequence was found in a man aged 25-40 years in good health and CMV-seronegative. This rearrangement joins TRBV4-1 to TRBJ2-3; D not resolved. The CDR3 nucleotides are TGCGCCAGCAGCCCCCGTTCGGTCACAGATACGCAGTATTTT. Translation gives CASSPRSVTDTQYF.